This TCR beta chain was identified during a study of radiotherapy plus CTLA-4 blockade in lung cancer. In the study overall: Objective responses occurred in about 18% of patients; about 32% had disease control.

The CDR3 has 13 amino acids. V was pared by 5 bases and J by 8 bases, with 13 bases between. CDR1 LNHDA and CDR2 SQIVND come from the germline V gene (reference sequence). Findings of the study overall: Researchers report tumor-derived TCR clones expanding in blood after radiotherapy plus ipilimumab. Reported findings show early blood T cell clone dynamics, with interferon-beta, best predicted response.

This table comes from immunoSEQ multiplex PCR, and its TCRdb copy is limited to in-frame clones, with some not included. The sample shows some 18,000 clones, about 82% of them seen only once. Focal radiation plus CTLA-4 blockade with ipilimumab was given to patients with chemo-refractory metastatic non-small-cell lung cancer. A remark on this clone: The antigen remains undetermined.

The sequence was collected from a human donor with non-small cell lung cancer whose response to radiotherapy plus ipilimumab could not be evaluated. J is TRBJ2-1 and V is TRBV19, with D unclear. Sequenced material: peripheral blood, taken from a patient treated with radiotherapy plus ipilimumab. The CDR3 coding sequence is TGTGCCAGTAGTTTCCTCCCCTTTTATGAGCAGTTCTTC. Translated: CASSFLPFYEQFF.